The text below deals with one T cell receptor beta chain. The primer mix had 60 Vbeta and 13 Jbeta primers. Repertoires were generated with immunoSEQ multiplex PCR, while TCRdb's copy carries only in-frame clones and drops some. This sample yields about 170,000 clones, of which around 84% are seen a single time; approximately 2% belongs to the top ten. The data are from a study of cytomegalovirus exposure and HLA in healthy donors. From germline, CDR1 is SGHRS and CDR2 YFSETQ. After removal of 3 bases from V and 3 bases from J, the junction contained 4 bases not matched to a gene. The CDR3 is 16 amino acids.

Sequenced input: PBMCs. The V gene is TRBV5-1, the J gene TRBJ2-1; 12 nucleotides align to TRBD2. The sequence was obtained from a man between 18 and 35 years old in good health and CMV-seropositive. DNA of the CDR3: TGCGCCAGCAGCTCGAGGACTAGCGGGATCTACAATGAGCAGTTCTTC. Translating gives CASSSRTSGIYNEQFF.